This is a list of T cell receptor beta chains from one sample in a study of blood T cell repertoires in COVID-19. Here immunoSEQ multiplex PCR was the method, and the copy in TCRdb shows in-frame clones only, minus some. This sample has 180,000 or so clones, with roughly 80% found just once. The sequenced material came from PBMCs or T cells enriched from blood (not recorded which). The origin of the receptors is a man aged 50 to 59 who had recovered from COVID-19. Both conserved end residues are part of each CDR3. The D gene is left open where the match is weak. Rows give clone size only sometimes, using once, few, many, or a class for an expanded clone.

j_call: TRBJ1-3; clone_size: few; d_call: TRBD1; v_call: TRBV7-6; cdr3_nt: TGTGCCAGCAGCTCTTGGACAGGAGGAAACACCATATATTTT; cdr3_aa: CASSSWTGGNTIYF
j_call: TRBJ1-1; clone_size: .; d_call: TRBD1; v_call: TRBV28; cdr3_nt: TGTGCCAGCAGTCTCCCCCCCGGGACAGGGTTGACTGAAGCTTTCTTT; cdr3_aa: CASSLPPGTGLTEAFF
j_call: TRBJ2-1; clone_size: .; d_call: TRBD2; v_call: TRBV2; cdr3_nt: TGTGCCAGCAGAGCCCGGGGACTAGCAGTGTGGGATGAGCAGTTCTTC; cdr3_aa: CASRARGLAVWDEQFF
j_call: TRBJ1-1; clone_size: .; d_call: .; v_call: TRBV20-1; cdr3_nt: TGCAGTGCTAGTGGCGGAATGAACACTGAAGCTTTCTTT; cdr3_aa: CSASGGMNTEAFF
j_call: TRBJ2-1; clone_size: .; d_call: TRBD2; v_call: TRBV24-1; cdr3_nt: TGTGCCACCAGTGACGGACTAGTGAGGTCCAATGAGCAGTTCTTC; cdr3_aa: CATSDGLVRSNEQFF
j_call: TRBJ1-3; clone_size: .; d_call: .; v_call: TRBV6-5; cdr3_nt: TGTGCCAGCAATTTCGACGTTGGCGAGGGAGCCACCATATATTTT; cdr3_aa: CASNFDVGEGATIYF
j_call: TRBJ1-6; clone_size: once; d_call: .; v_call: TRBV14; cdr3_nt: TGTGCCAGCAGCCAAGTCAGGAATTCACCCCTCCACTTT; cdr3_aa: CASSQVRNSPLHF
j_call: TRBJ2-7; clone_size: .; d_call: TRBD1; v_call: TRBV30; cdr3_nt: TGTGCCTGGAGTGGGCGAGGGGGCCGCATCGAGCAGTACTTC; cdr3_aa: CAWSGRGGRIEQYF
j_call: TRBJ1-2; clone_size: few; d_call: .; v_call: TRBV30; cdr3_nt: TGTGCCTGGAGGGACAGAGCTAACTATGGCTACACCTTC; cdr3_aa: CAWRDRANYGYTF
j_call: TRBJ2-3; clone_size: .; d_call: TRBD2; v_call: TRBV3-1/TRBV3-2; cdr3_nt: TGTGCCAGCAGCCGCGGACTAGGAACAGATACGCAGTATTTT; cdr3_aa: CASSRGLGTDTQYF
j_call: TRBJ2-1; clone_size: once; d_call: TRBD2; v_call: TRBV5-1; cdr3_nt: TGCGCCAGCAGCTTGGGGCTAGCGGTTTACAATGAGCAGTTCTTC; cdr3_aa: CASSLGLAVYNEQFF
j_call: TRBJ1-5; clone_size: .; d_call: TRBD1; v_call: TRBV19; cdr3_nt: TGTGCCAGTAGATATACAGGGGAAGGCCAGCCCCAGCATTTT; cdr3_aa: CASRYTGEGQPQHF
j_call: TRBJ1-4; clone_size: few; d_call: TRBD1; v_call: TRBV7-9; cdr3_nt: TGTGCCAGCAGCTTAGGCTTGACAGGGAACTTTGCAACTAATGAAAAACTGTTTTTT; cdr3_aa: CASSLGLTGNFATNEKLFF
j_call: TRBJ2-7; clone_size: many; d_call: .; v_call: TRBV5-6; cdr3_nt: TGTGCCAGCAGCTTGACTAGTACCTACGAGCAGTACTTC; cdr3_aa: CASSLTSTYEQYF